This is a list of T cell receptor beta chains from one sample in a study of regulatory T cells in long-lasting Graves disease. In TCRdb, the multiplex PCR reads were re-called with MiXCR into one record per CDR3 protein. The table lists roughly 300,000 distinct CDR3 sequences, about 18% of them singletons. Specimen: peripheral blood mononuclear cells (PBMCs), collected when the disease was refractory, from a patient treated with antithyroid drugs. The receptors shown here come from a female donor with Graves disease. CDR3s include the opening cysteine and the closing phenylalanine or tryptophan. A D gene is named only where the DNA matches it firmly. For some rows the clone size is stated as once, few or many, or as a class when expanded; others skip it.

>TRBV11-2|-|many|TRBJ1-1
CASSSGTSTEAFF
TGTGCCAGCAGCTCCGGGACGAGCACTGAAGCTTTCTTT
>TRBV29-1|-|-|TRBJ2-3
CSVRRPSTDTQYF
TGCAGCGTTCGGAGACCCAGCACAGATACGCAGTATTTT
>TRBV7-2|-|-|TRBJ2-7
CASSLAGSGSYEQYF
TGTGCCAGCAGCTTAGCGGGGTCGGGTTCCTACGAGCAGTACTTC
>TRBV29-1|TRBD1|few|TRBJ2-5
CSARGQVDGRRETQYF
TGCAGCGCGAGAGGACAGGTAGACGGCCGTCGGGAGACCCAGTACTTC
>TRBV6-5|-|-|TRBJ1-2
CASSYPAVGNYGYTF
TGTGCCAGCAGTTACCCTGCGGTAGGGAACTATGGCTACACCTTC
>TRBV30|-|many|TRBJ1-1
CAWSVRGEAFF
TGTGCCTGGAGTGTGCGGGGTGAAGCTTTCTTT
>TRBV4-1|-|-|TRBJ1-1
CASSPKTDGAKAFF
TGCGCCAGCAGCCCGAAGACCGACGGTGCGAAGGCTTTCTTT
>TRBV7-2|-|many|TRBJ1-2
CASSQDGLYGYTF
TGTGCCAGCAGCCAGGACGGTCTATATGGCTACACCTTC
>TRBV11-2|TRBD1|many|TRBJ1-2
CASRSTGGSYGYTF
TGTGCCAGCCGGTCTACAGGGGGCAGCTATGGCTACACCTTC
>TRBV7-3|TRBD2|many|TRBJ2-5
CASSIAGGLQETQYF
TGTGCCAGCAGCATAGCGGGAGGACTCCAAGAGACCCAGTACTTC
>TRBV6-1|TRBD2|many|TRBJ2-5
CASTQTGLLAGRRTQYF
TGTGCCAGCACCCAAACCGGTCTTCTAGCGGGGCGAAGGACCCAGTACTTC
>TRBV9|-|-|TRBJ2-7
CASSVGWGDQGLHEQYF
TGTGCCAGCAGCGTAGGCTGGGGGGATCAGGGGTTGCACGAGCAGTACTTC
>TRBV7-3|-|few|TRBJ1-1
CASSSGSGSTEAFF
TGTGCCAGCAGCTCAGGATCAGGGAGCACTGAAGCTTTCTTT
>TRBV12-3/TRBV12-4|-|-|TRBJ2-7
CASRMGLASSYEQYF
TGTGCCAGCAGGATGGGACTCGCGAGCTCCTACGAGCAGTACTTC
>TRBV6-1|-|many|TRBJ1-5
CASGYQPQHF
TGTGCCAGCGGCTATCAGCCCCAGCATTTT
>TRBV3-1|TRBD1|-|TRBJ1-1
CASSYRKTGETTEAFF
TGTGCCAGCAGCTACCGAAAGACAGGGGAAACAACTGAAGCTTTCTTT
>TRBV2|TRBD2|few|TRBJ2-1
CASSKGAGGTYNEQFF
TGTGCCAGCAGTAAGGGGGCGGGGGGGACCTACAATGAGCAGTTCTTC
>TRBV7-2|TRBD2|many|TRBJ2-7
CASSPSSGPSYEQYF
TGTGCCAGCAGCCCATCTAGCGGGCCGTCCTACGAGCAGTACTTC
>TRBV29-1|-|few|TRBJ2-7
CSVVLGYEQYF
TGCAGCGTAGTCTTAGGCTACGAGCAGTACTTC
>TRBV4-1|-|-|TRBJ1-5
CASSQVPWGAGRNQPQHF
TGCGCCAGCAGCCAAGTACCCTGGGGGGCTGGGCGCAATCAGCCCCAGCATTTT
>TRBV7-9|TRBD1|many|TRBJ1-2
CASSSTGTGALFGYTF
TGTGCCAGCAGCTCGACCGGGACAGGGGCCCTCTTCGGCTACACCTTC
>TRBV20-1|-|many|TRBJ2-5
CSARHQETQYF
TGCAGTGCTAGGCACCAAGAGACCCAGTACTTC
>TRBV6-1|TRBD1|many|TRBJ1-2
CASRPPGQAYGYTF
TGTGCCAGCAGACCGCCGGGACAGGCCTATGGCTACACCTTC
>TRBV27|TRBD1|many|TRBJ1-1
CASSQPHRGLNTEAFF
TGTGCCAGCAGTCAACCCCACAGGGGCCTGAACACTGAAGCTTTCTTT
>TRBV6-2/TRBV6-3|-|many|TRBJ2-7
CASSYPTGVGRSSYEQYF
TGTGCCAGCAGTTATCCCACGGGAGTCGGCAGGAGCTCCTACGAGCAGTACTTC
>TRBV3-1|-|-|TRBJ1-1
CASTSGPGTEAFF
TGTGCCAGCACCTCCGGACCGGGCACTGAAGCTTTCTTT
>TRBV2|-|-|TRBJ2-1
CASSEATGRGPEQFF
TGTGCCAGCAGTGAAGCTACCGGGAGAGGCCCTGAGCAGTTCTTC
>TRBV7-6|-|many|TRBJ2-7
CASSPDKSEQYF
TGTGCCAGCAGCCCGGACAAGTCCGAGCAGTACTTC
>TRBV10-3|-|-|TRBJ2-1
CATEGVNEQFF
TGTGCCACCGAAGGGGTCAATGAGCAGTTCTTC
>TRBV27|-|many|TRBJ1-5
CASSPISDHQPQHF
TGTGCCAGCAGCCCAATATCCGATCATCAGCCCCAGCATTTT
>TRBV27|-|many|TRBJ1-5
CASSLSRPAGPRGRNQPQHF
TGTGCCAGCAGTTTATCCCGTCCTGCGGGGCCTAGAGGAAGAAATCAGCCCCAGCATTTT
>TRBV9|-|few|TRBJ2-2
CASSPRGAANTGELFF
TGTGCCAGCAGCCCCCGGGGAGCAGCGAACACCGGGGAGCTGTTTTTT
>TRBV5-1|-|-|TRBJ2-7
CASPRDLSYEQYF
TGCGCCAGCCCACGGGACTTGAGTTACGAGCAGTACTTC
>TRBV4-3|-|-|TRBJ1-2
CASSQVGRPNYGYTF
TGCGCCAGCAGCCAAGTAGGGCGCCCAAACTATGGCTACACCTTC
>TRBV6-2/TRBV6-3|-|many|TRBJ1-5
CASSYEGLDQPQHF
TGTGCCAGCAGTTACGAGGGGTTGGACCAGCCCCAGCATTTT
>TRBV2|TRBD2|-|TRBJ2-1
CASSGGGTSGRNEQFF
TGTGCCAGCAGTGGGGGCGGGACTAGCGGGAGGAATGAGCAGTTCTTC
>TRBV6-4|-|few|TRBJ1-1
CAKLQGAMNTEAFF
TGTGCCAAACTACAGGGCGCCATGAACACTGAAGCTTTCTTT
>TRBV6-1|TRBD1|few|TRBJ2-7
CASRTWTGRIYEQYF
TGTGCCAGCAGGACTTGGACAGGGCGTATTTACGAGCAGTACTTC
>TRBV15|-|-|TRBJ2-1
CATRVPGQGWNEQFF
TGTGCCACCAGAGTGCCGGGACAAGGGTGGAATGAGCAGTTCTTC
>TRBV11-2|-|many|TRBJ2-7
CASSLDWRPLYEQYF
TGTGCCAGCAGCTTAGATTGGCGGCCGCTCTACGAGCAGTACTTC
>TRBV10-3|TRBD1|-|TRBJ2-2
CAISRDRAAGELFF
TGTGCCATCAGCCGGGACAGGGCCGCCGGGGAGCTGTTTTTT
>TRBV18|-|few|TRBJ2-7
CASSPWGEQYF
TGTGCCAGCTCACCGTGGGGTGAGCAGTACTTC